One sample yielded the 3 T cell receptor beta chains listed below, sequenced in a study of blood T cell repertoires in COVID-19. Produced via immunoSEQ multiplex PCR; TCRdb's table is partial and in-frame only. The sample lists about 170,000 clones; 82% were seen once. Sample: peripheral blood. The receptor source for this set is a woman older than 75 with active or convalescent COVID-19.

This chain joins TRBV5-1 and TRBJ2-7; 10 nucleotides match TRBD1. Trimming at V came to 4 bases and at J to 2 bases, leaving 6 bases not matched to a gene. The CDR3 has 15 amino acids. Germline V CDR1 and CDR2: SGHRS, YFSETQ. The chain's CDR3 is CASSIRTGGPYEQYF. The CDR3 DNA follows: TGCGCCAGCAGCATCCGGACAGGGGGACCCTACGAGCAGTACTTC.

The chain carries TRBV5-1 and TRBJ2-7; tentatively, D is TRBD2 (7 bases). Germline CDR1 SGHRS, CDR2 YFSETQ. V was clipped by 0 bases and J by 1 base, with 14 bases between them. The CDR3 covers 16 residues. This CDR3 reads CASSLEGAGASYEQYF. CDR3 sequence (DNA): TGCGCCAGCAGCTTGGAAGGGGCGGGGGCTTCCTACGAGCAGTACTTC.

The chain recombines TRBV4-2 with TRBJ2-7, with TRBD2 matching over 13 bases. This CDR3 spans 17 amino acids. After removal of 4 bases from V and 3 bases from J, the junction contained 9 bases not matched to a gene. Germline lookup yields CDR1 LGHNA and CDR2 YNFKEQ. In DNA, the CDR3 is TGTGCCAGCAGCCTCGGGACTAGCGGGACTGTTAACTACGAGCAGTACTTC. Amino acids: CASSLGTSGTVNYEQYF.